Shown below are 10 T cell receptor beta chains from a single sample sequenced in a study of beta chain features in type 1 diabetes. Expressed TCRB transcripts were sequenced because the isolated RNA had all been reverse transcribed beforehand. Profiling relied on immunoSEQ multiplex PCR, and the TCRdb table lists in-frame clones only, not all of them. The data contain a few hundred thousand clones, over 12% of them seen just once; the ten biggest clones take up under 0.02%. Sequenced sample: naive CD4+ T cells from blood. The receptors were sampled from a woman aged 18-29 years in good health.

V usage is TRBV4-2 and J usage is TRBJ2-5; 12 bases align to TRBD2. The CDR3 runs to 17 residues. The ends lost 3 bases at V and 1 base at J; junction bases unmatched: 6. Germline CDR1 is LGHNA and CDR2 is YNFKEQ. The CDR3 DNA reads TGTGCCAGCAGCCATGGCGGACTAGCGGGGCTCCAAGAGACCCAGTACTTC. Its translation is CASSHGGLAGLQETQYF.

Only a few counts were recorded for this clone. The chain uses TRBV11-2 and TRBJ2-7, with TRBD2 matching over 12 bases. Germline V gives CDR1 SGHAT, CDR2 FQNNGV. CDR3 length: 14 amino acids. With V trimmed by 5 bases and J by 4 bases, 3 bases remained unmatched. CDR3 region: CASSRGLAGYEQYF. CDR3 nucleotides: TGTGCCAGCAGCCGGGGACTAGCGGGTTACGAGCAGTACTTC.

This clone was observed a few times. The DNA of the CDR3 is TGTGCCTGGAGTGTAGCCAGGGGGCGCGGGAACACTGAAGCTTTCTTT. Translating gives CAWSVARGRGNTEAFF. J is TRBJ1-1 and V is TRBV30; TRBD1 matches at 8 bases. V lost 0 bases, J lost 1 base, and 7 bases stayed unmatched. This CDR3 contains 16 residues. Germline-derived CDR1 and CDR2 are GTSNPN and SVGIG (reference sequence).

V usage is TRBV4-1 and J usage is TRBJ2-6, with D possibly TRBD2 on 7 matching bases. The CDR3 consists of 18 residues. Per germline, CDR1 MGHRA and CDR2 YSYEKL. Between the trimmed V and J ends, which lost 0 bases and 2 bases, there was a span of 14 bases. The CDR3 is CASSQEAGEGAGANVLTF. The CDR3 DNA reads as TGCGCCAGCAGCCAAGAGGCAGGGGAGGGCGCTGGGGCCAACGTCCTGACTTTC.

The V and J genes are TRBV7-9 and TRBJ2-7; 8 nucleotides line up with TRBD2. The germline V gene has CDR1 SEHNR and CDR2 FQNEAQ (reference sequence). This CDR3 contains 15 residues. With V trimmed by 3 bases and J by 2 bases, 6 bases remained unmatched. The CDR3 sequence is CASSLGTGGPYEQYF. CDR3 sequence (DNA): TGTGCCAGCAGCTTGGGGACGGGAGGGCCCTACGAGCAGTACTTC.

This clone was observed a handful of times. The rearrangement uses TRBV7-9 and TRBJ1-2; tentatively, D is TRBD1 (6 bases). V was pared by 1 base and J by 8 bases, with 11 bases between. CDR3 size: 13 residues. CDR1 SEHNR and CDR2 FQNEAQ come from the germline V gene (reference sequence). DNA of the CDR3: TGTGCCAGCAGCTTAGGTCCGACAGGCGGCTACACCTTC. This translates into CASSLGPTGGYTF.

In its sample, this clone was seen once. V gene TRBV30 combines with J gene TRBJ2-1; D unclear. The V gene lost 0 bases and the J gene lost 8 bases, with 11 bases spanning the gap. CDR1 and CDR2 from the germline V gene are GTSNPN and SVGIG (reference sequence). CDR3 size: 13 residues. DNA for the CDR3: TGTGCCTGGAGTGTGGTCCTTCAGGATGAGCAGTTCTTC. It codes for CAWSVVLQDEQFF.

This clone was counted between two and nine times. The chain has TRBV27 and TRBJ2-7; possible D gene TRBD2, 6 bases. CDR1 is MNHEY, CDR2 SMNVEV, per germline (reference sequence). Trimming left V 2 bases short and J 0 bases short, with 11 bases between. CDR3 size: 15 residues. CDR3 loop: CASSLGGVSSYEQYF. As DNA, the CDR3 is TGTGCCAGCAGTTTAGGAGGGGTTTCCTCCTACGAGCAGTACTTC.

The chain employs TRBV5-4 and TRBJ1-5; the match to TRBD1 covers 7 bases. Trimming removed 4 bases from V and 3 bases from J; junction bases left unmatched: 4. The CDR3 has 14 residues. Germline CDR1 and CDR2: SGHNT and YYREEE (reference sequence). This chain's CDR3 is CASSRDSNNQPQHF. CDR3 bases: TGTGCCAGCAGCCGGGACAGCAACAATCAGCCCCAGCATTTT.

The J gene is TRBJ1-2, the V gene TRBV11-2; D gene ambiguous. The CDR3 is made up of 12 amino acids. Per the germline V gene, CDR1 is SGHAT and CDR2 is FQNNGV. The V and J ends lost 5 bases and 3 bases respectively, with 7 bases between them. DNA for the CDR3: TGTGCCAGCAGCCCACGGGACTATGGCTACACCTTC. Translated: CASSPRDYGYTF.